The TCR beta chain under discussion was sequenced for a study of blood T cells in healthy people across ages. This clonotype has at least ten counts. Healthy Caucasians from Russia aged 6 to 90 served as donors. The second PCR ran about 6 to 12 cycles with a sample-barcoded 5' primer and J-beta primers. MiXCR was run by TCRdb on the 5' RACE reads, yielding one entry per CDR3 protein. The sample contains over 550,000 distinct CDR3 sequences, under 30% of which appear only once. Germline trimming cut 7 bases from V and 1 base from J; bases unmatched to any gene: 11. The CDR3 has 17 amino acids. Per germline, CDR1 SQVTM and CDR2 ANQGSEA.

The rearrangement uses TRBV29-1 and TRBJ2-3; 13 bases match TRBD2. The clonotype comes from an elderly woman in good health. The sample taken for sequencing was blood. The CDR3 DNA sequence: TGCAGCGGGACTAGCGGGGGCTCGGGCATTGGCACAGATACGCAGTATTTT. Translated, it gives CSGTSGGSGIGTDTQYF.